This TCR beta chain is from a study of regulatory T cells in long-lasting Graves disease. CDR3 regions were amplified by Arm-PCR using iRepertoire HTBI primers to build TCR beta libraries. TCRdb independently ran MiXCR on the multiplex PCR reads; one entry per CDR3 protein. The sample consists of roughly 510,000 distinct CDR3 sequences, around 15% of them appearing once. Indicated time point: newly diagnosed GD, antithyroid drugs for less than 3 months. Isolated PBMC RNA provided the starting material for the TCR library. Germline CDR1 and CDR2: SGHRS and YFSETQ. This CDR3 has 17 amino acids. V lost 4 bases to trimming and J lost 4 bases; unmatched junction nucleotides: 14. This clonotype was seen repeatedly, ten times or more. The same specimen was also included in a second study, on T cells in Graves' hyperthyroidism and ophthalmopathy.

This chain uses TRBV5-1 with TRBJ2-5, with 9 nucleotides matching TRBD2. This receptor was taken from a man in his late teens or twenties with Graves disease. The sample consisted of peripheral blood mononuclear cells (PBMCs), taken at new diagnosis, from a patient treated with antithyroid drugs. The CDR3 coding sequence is TGCGCCAGCAGCCGCACTCCTTGGCGGGAGGGCCGAGAGACCCAGTACTTC. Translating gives CASSRTPWREGRETQYF.